The 2 T cell receptor beta chains listed next were all sequenced from one sample in a study of beta chain features in type 1 diabetes (dated 2018 in TCRdb). General study outcomes and caveats: Type 1 diabetes patients showed a moderate but significant shortening of TCRB CDR3 length in all four CD4+ subsets.

Library preparation used the immunoSEQ multiplex PCR assay. All of the isolated RNA was reverse transcribed with the High Capacity cDNA Reverse Transcription Kit, so expressed TCRB transcripts were sequenced. The table was pulled from immuneACCESS by TCRdb, which kept in-frame rearrangements only. Such tables lose some clones; where checked, under half of the loss comes from unresolved V genes, and the rest has no known cause. The sample table contains more than 250,000 clones; only one count was recorded for roughly 20% of them. The ten biggest clones cover around 0.028% of the sample. Their recognized antigens are unknown. Material: naive CD4+ T cells from blood. In light of the paper, this sample's cell subset or site label describes: true naive CD4+ T cells. These TCRs come from a woman aged 40 to 55 with type 1 diabetes.

V usage is TRBV14 and J usage is TRBJ2-1; 7 positions agree with TRBD2. The junction had 7 bases not matched to a gene; V was cut back by 1 base and J by 10 bases. Germline V CDR1 and CDR2: SGHDN, FVKESK. CDR3 length equals 14 residues. The DNA of the CDR3 is TGTGCCAGCAGCCAAGTATTAACGGGAGGAGAGCAGTTCTTC. Translation gives CASSQVLTGGEQFF.

This chain uses TRBV28 with TRBJ2-5; maybe TRBD2 (6 bases). This CDR3 comprises 15 residues. V was cut by 5 bases and J by 5 bases, with 18 bases left in between. Germline CDR1 reads MDHEN; CDR2 reads SYDVKM. Here the CDR3 DNA reads TGTGCCAGCAGTGCGCCTGGACGGGAGAGGGAGACCCAGTACTTC. Amino acid sequence: CASSAPGRERETQYF.